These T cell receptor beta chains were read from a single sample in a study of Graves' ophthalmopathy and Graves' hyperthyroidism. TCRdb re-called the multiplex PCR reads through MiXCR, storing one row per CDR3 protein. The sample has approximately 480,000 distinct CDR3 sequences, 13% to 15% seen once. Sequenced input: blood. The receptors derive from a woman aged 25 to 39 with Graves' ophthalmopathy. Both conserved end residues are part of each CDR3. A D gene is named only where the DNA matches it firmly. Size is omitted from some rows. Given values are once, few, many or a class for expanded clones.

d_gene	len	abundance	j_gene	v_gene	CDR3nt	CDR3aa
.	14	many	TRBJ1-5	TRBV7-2	TGTGCCAGCAGCTTAGAGTCGGGCCATCAGCCCCAGCATTTT	CASSLESGHQPQHF
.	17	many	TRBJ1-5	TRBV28	TGTGCCAGCAGTTTAGGGGGAGCCTTTGGTGGCAATCAGCCCCAGCATTTT	CASSLGGAFGGNQPQHF
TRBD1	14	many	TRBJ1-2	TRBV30	TGTGCCTGGAGTGTGGCAGGGGGCGGATATGGCTACACCTTC	CAWSVAGGGYGYTF
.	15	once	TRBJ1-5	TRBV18	TGTGCCAGCTCAACAGGGATCTCGGACTATCAGCCCCAGCATTTT	CASSTGISDYQPQHF
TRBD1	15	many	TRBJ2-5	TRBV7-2	TGTGCCAGCAGCTCGTCCGGGACAGCTCAAGAGACCCAGTACTTC	CASSSSGTAQETQYF
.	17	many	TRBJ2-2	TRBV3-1	TGTGCCAGCAGCCAAGCGCCCGGCTTTCCCGGGATCGGGGAGCTGTTTTTT	CASSQAPGFPGIGELFF
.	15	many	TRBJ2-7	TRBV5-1	TGCGCCAGCAGCCTGAAGAACGGGGGGCCCTACGAGCAGTACTTC	CASSLKNGGPYEQYF
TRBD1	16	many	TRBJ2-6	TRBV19	TGTGCCAGTAGTATGACAGGGGGCACTGGGGCCAACGTCCTGACTTTC	CASSMTGGTGANVLTF
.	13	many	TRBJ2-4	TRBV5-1	TGCGCCAGCAGCCCGGAGACAGGAGACATTCAGTACTTC	CASSPETGDIQYF
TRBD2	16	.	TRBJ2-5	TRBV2	TGTGCCAGCAGTTGGACTAGCGGGCGTCAGCAAGAGACCCAGTACTTC	CASSWTSGRQQETQYF
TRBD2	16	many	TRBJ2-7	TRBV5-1	TGCGCCAGCAGCTTGGCCGAGACTAGCGTTTCCTACGAGCAGTACTTC	CASSLAETSVSYEQYF
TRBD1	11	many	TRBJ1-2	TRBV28	TGTGCCATCACAGGGGTCTATGGCTACACCTTC	CAITGVYGYTF
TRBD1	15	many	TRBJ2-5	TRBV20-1	TGCAGTGCTAACCCTGGACAGGGGTACCAAGAGACCCAGTACTTC	CSANPGQGYQETQYF
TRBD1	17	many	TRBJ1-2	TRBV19	TGTGCCAGTAGTACCAAGGGACAGGGCGGTACTAACTATGGCTACACCTTC	CASSTKGQGGTNYGYTF
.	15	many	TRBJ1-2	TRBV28	TGTGCCAGCAGAGCTCACGGACCTGCTAACTATGGCTACACCTTC	CASRAHGPANYGYTF
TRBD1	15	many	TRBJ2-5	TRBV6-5	TGTGCCAGCAGTTATGCGACAGGGCACCAAGAGACCCAGTACTTC	CASSYATGHQETQYF
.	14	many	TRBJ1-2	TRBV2	TGTGCCAGCAGCCGACAAGCGGGAGCCTATGGCTACACCTTC	CASSRQAGAYGYTF
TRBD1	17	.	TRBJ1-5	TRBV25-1	TGTGCCAGCAGTGAGGGGACAGGGGGGTCGACAAATCAGCCCCAGCATTTT	CASSEGTGGSTNQPQHF
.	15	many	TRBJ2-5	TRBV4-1	TGCGCCAGCAGCCAAGAGGGCGCGGTCCAAGAGACCCAGTACTTC	CASSQEGAVQETQYF
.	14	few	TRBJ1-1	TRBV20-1	TGCAGTGCCCAAGCCCTAAGGGTTTATACTGAAGCTTTCTTT	CSAQALRVYTEAFF
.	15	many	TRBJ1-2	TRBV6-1	TGTGCCAGCACCTCGCCCTTGGGCAGCAACTATGACTACACCTTC	CASTSPLGSNYDYTF
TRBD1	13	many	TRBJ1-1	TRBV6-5	TGTGCCAGCAGGACAGGGGGATACACTGAAGCTTTCTTT	CASRTGGYTEAFF
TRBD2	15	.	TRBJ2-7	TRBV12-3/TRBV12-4	TGTGCCAGCAGCCGAGATAGCGGGAGTCAGAACGAGCAGTACTTC	CASSRDSGSQNEQYF
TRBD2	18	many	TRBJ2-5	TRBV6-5	TGTGCCAGCAGTTACGTACCTCCCGGACTAGCGGGAGATAAGACCCAGTACTTC	CASSYVPPGLAGDKTQYF
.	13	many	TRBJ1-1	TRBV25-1	TGTGCCAGCGGAGCCTGGGGGAACACTGAAGCTTTCTTT	CASGAWGNTEAFF
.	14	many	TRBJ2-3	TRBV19	TGTGCCAGTAACGACAAGGTGGACACAGATACGCAGTATTTT	CASNDKVDTDTQYF
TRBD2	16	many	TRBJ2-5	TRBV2	TGTGCCAGCAGTGCGAAACTAGCGGGGGTTGGAGAGACCCAGTACTTC	CASSAKLAGVGETQYF
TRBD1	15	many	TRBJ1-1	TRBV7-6	TGTGCCAGCAGCTTAAATCTGGGACAGGGTCATGAGGCTTTCTTT	CASSLNLGQGHEAFF
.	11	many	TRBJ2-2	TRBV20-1	TGCAGTGCTCCGGGTCCCGGGGAGCTGTTTTTT	CSAPGPGELFF
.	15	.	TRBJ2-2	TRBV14	TGTGCCAGCAGCCAAGATCGAGGGCCCGCCGGGGAGCTGTTTTTT	CASSQDRGPAGELFF
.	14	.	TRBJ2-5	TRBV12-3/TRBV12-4	TGTGCCAGCAGTTTAGTCAGTCTAGGGGAGACCCAGTACTTC	CASSLVSLGETQYF
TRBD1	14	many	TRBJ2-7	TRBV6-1	TGTGCCAGCGGCATGGACAGGGATACGTACGAGCAGTACTTC	CASGMDRDTYEQYF
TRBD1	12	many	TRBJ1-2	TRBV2	TGTGCCAGCATCCCAGGGGGGTATGGCTACACCTTC	CASIPGGYGYTF
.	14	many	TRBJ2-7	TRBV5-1	TGCGCCAGCAGCTTGTTGGCAGACCCCCAGGAGCAGTACTTC	CASSLLADPQEQYF
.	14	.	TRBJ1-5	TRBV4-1	TGCGCCAGCAGCCATCAGGGGAGGGATCAGCCCCAGCATTTT	CASSHQGRDQPQHF
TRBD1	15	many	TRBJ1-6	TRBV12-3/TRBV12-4	TGTGCCAGCAGTCCAGGGACAGGTGTCAATTCACCCCTCCACTTT	CASSPGTGVNSPLHF
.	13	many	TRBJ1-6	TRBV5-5	TGTGCCAGCAGCTTCTATCGGGATTCACCCCTCCACTTT	CASSFYRDSPLHF
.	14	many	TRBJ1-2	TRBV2	TGTGCCAGCAGTAGCCAGGGATTGAGTTATGGCTACACCTTC	CASSSQGLSYGYTF
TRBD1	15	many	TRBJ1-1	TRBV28	TGTGCCAGCTCGACCCAGGGGGTCATGAACACTGAAGCTTTCTTT	CASSTQGVMNTEAFF
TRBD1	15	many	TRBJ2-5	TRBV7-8	TGTGCCAGCAGCCTGGACAGGGACCTTCTGGAGACCCAGTACTTC	CASSLDRDLLETQYF
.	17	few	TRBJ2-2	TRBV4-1	TGCGCCAGCAGCCACCAACTCGGGGTTCGGAACACCGGGGAGCTGTTTTTT	CASSHQLGVRNTGELFF
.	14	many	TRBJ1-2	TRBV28	TGTGCCACCGGCTCCGGGGGCGAAGGTTATGGCTACACCTTC	CATGSGGEGYGYTF
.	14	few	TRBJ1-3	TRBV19	TGTGCCAGTGAAACAGGTGCTTCTGGAAACACCATATATTTT	CASETGASGNTIYF
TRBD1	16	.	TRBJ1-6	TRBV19	TGTGCCAGTAGCGCCGCGGACAGGGGGGGGCATTCACCCCTCCACTTT	CASSAADRGGHSPLHF
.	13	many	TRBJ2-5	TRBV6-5	TGTGCCAGCAGTTACCGGATGGGGGAGACCCAGTACTTC	CASSYRMGETQYF
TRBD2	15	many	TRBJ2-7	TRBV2	TGTGCCAGCAGAGAAACTAGCGGAGACCCCTACGAGCAGTACTTC	CASRETSGDPYEQYF
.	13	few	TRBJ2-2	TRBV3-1	TGTGCCAGCAGCCAAGTTTCGGGCGGGGAGCTGTTTTTT	CASSQVSGGELFF
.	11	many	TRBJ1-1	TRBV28	TGTGCCAGCAGTTTATTCGGTGAAGCTTTCTTT	CASSLFGEAFF
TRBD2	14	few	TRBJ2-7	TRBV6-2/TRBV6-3	TGTGCCAGCAGTCGGACTAGCGGGATTGACGAGCAGTACTTC	CASSRTSGIDEQYF
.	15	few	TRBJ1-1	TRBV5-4	TGTGCCAGCAGCCCGGCGGGCCAGCCGAACACTGAAGCTTTCTTT	CASSPAGQPNTEAFF
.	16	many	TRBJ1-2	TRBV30	TGTGCCTGGAGTGTCTCTGGGAGCTACCTGGACTATGGCTACACCTTC	CAWSVSGSYLDYGYTF
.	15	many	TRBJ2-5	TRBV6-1	TGTGCCAGCAGCCACGGGGGGCGAGGCCAAGAGACCCAGTACTTC	CASSHGGRGQETQYF